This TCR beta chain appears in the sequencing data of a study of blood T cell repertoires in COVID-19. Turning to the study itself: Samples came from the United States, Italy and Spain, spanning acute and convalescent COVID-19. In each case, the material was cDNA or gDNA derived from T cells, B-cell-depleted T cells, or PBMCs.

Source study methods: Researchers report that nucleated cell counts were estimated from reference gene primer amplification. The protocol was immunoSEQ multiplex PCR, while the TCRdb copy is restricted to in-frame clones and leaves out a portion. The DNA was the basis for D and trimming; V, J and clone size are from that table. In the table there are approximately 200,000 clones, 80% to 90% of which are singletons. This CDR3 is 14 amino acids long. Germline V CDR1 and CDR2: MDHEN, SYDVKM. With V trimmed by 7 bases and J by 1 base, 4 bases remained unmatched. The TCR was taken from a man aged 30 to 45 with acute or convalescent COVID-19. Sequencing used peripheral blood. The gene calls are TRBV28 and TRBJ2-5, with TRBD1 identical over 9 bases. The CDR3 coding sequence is TGTGCCAGCAATCCACAGGGGGCCCAAGAGACCCAGTACTTC. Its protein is CASNPQGAQETQYF.